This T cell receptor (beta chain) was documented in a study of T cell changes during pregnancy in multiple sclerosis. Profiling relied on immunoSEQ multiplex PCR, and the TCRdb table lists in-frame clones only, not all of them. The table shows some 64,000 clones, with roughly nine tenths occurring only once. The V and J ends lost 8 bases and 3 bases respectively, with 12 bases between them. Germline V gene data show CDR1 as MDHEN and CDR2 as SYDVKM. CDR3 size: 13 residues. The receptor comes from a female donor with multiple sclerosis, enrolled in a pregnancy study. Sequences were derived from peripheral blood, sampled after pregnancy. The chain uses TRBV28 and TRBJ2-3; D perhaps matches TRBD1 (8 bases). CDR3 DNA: TGTGCCAGCCAGCGGGACAGGACAGATACGCAGTATTTT. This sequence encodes CASQRDRTDTQYF.